The 30 T cell receptor beta chains given below trace back to one sample, sequenced in a study of early T cells in non-severe SARS-CoV-2 infection. TCRdb fed the 5' RACE reads into MiXCR, producing one record per CDR3 protein. The sample lists 40,000 or so distinct CDR3 sequences, approximately 7.9% occurring once. The source material was whole blood, sampled at baseline. The receptors come from an adult who was a healthcare worker with PCR-confirmed SARS-CoV-2 infection or an uninfected control (not recorded which).

The rearrangement joins TRBV6-5 to TRBJ2-3; tentative D call: TRBD1 (6 bases). Germline V gene sequence: CDR1 MNHEY, CDR2 SVGAGI. Deletions cut 2 bases from V and 1 base from J, with 13 bases between. The CDR3 loop spans 16 amino acids. The CDR3 sequence: CASSYGWGPGTDTQYF. The DNA of the CDR3 is TGTGCCAGCAGTTACGGATGGGGGCCTGGCACAGATACGCAGTATTTT.

The chain employs TRBV7-8 and TRBJ1-1, with a weak D call TRBD1 (6 bases). With 5 bases removed from V and 1 base from J, the gap between germline ends came to 14 bases. CDR1 and CDR2 from the germline V gene are SGHVS and FQNEAQ. The CDR3 spans 15 residues. The CDR3 loop is CASSIDRTQNTEAFF. The CDR3 region has the DNA TGTGCCAGCAGCATTGACAGGACCCAGAACACTGAAGCTTTCTTT.

This clonotype has a count of ten or more. This chain links TRBV27 with TRBJ1-5; D remains ambiguous. The CDR3 is made up of 12 amino acids. Trimming stripped 8 bases from V and 6 bases from J, with 11 bases between. Germline-derived CDR1 and CDR2 are MNHEY and SMNVEV (reference sequence). CDR3: CASRGVGQPQHF. The CDR3 region has the DNA TGTGCCAGCCGAGGAGTGGGTCAGCCCCAGCATTTT.

In DNA form, the CDR3 reads TGTGCCAGCAGTGAAGCGATTAGCGGGGGCTACGAGCAGTACTTC. It specifies CASSEAISGGYEQYF. The chain joins TRBV6-1 to TRBJ2-7; TRBD2 matches at 9 bases. Germline CDR1 and CDR2: MNHNS and SASEGT. The CDR3 spans 15 residues. The ends lost 0 bases at V and 3 bases at J; junction bases unmatched: 3.

The rearrangement uses TRBV6-2 or TRBV6-3 and TRBJ2-2, with TRBD1 as a possible D gene (6 bases). V dropped 7 bases and J dropped 1 base, with 13 bases sitting between them. The germline V gene encodes CDR1 MNHEY and CDR2 SVGEGT. This CDR3 has 15 amino acids. CDR3 in DNA: TGTGCCAGCAAGTTGCAGGGGTGGAACACCGGGGAGCTGTTTTTT. This codes for CASKLQGWNTGELFF.

The chain links TRBV11-2 to TRBJ2-3; perhaps TRBD2 as D (7 bases). There are 18 residues in the CDR3. Germline CDR1 reads SGHAT; CDR2 reads FQNNGV. The V end was cut by 5 bases, the J end by 4 bases, with 25 bases between. CDR3 amino acids: CASSHTYRGALRSDTQYF. CDR3 coding DNA: TGTGCCAGCAGCCACACCTACCGGGGGGCCCTCCGCTCAGATACGCAGTATTTT.

The rearrangement uses TRBV10-3 and TRBJ2-1; 7 bases line up with TRBD1. The trim removed 10 bases at V and 2 bases at J, leaving 8 bases unmatched. CDR1 ENHRY and CDR2 SYGVKD come from the germline V gene. This CDR3 contains 14 residues. CDR3: CATRQGSPYNEQFF. CDR3 DNA sequence: TGTGCCACAAGACAGGGAAGCCCCTACAATGAGCAGTTCTTC.

As for this clonotype: A much larger clone lies one base from this, so it may be a read error. The chain joins TRBV11-3 to TRBJ2-7; a possible D gene is TRBD2 (6 bases). Germline lookup yields CDR1 SGHNT and CDR2 YENEEA. This CDR3 region has 13 residues. The V and J ends lost 5 bases and 5 bases respectively, with 13 bases between them. The CDR3 loop is CASSDTGTDEQYF. The CDR3 region has the DNA TGTGCCAGCAGCGATACCGGGACTGACGAGCAGTACTTC.

This clonotype was counted many times. The chain is built from TRBV4-1 and TRBJ2-5; a weak D match, TRBD1 (6 bases). CDR3 size: 16 residues. CDR1 and CDR2 (germline): MGHRA, YSYEKL. V lost 4 bases, J lost 3 bases, and 18 bases lay in between. Written as DNA, the CDR3 is TGCGCCAGCAGCCTGCTAGGGGGTTCCCTAAAAGAGACCCAGTACTTC. It codes for CASSLLGGSLKETQYF.

This clonotype was counted a single time. Mismatch with germline at one junction end may stem from a read error. The chain uses TRBV3-1 and TRBJ2-1; D is perhaps TRBD1 (5 bases). Germline lookup yields CDR1 LGHDT and CDR2 YNNKEL (reference sequence). The CDR3 consists of 12 residues. The CDR3: CANSQDRQRRFF. CDR3 in DNA: TGTGCCAACAGCCAAGACCGACAGAGGCGGTTCTTC.

The sample holds many counts of this clonotype. The chain is built from TRBV7-9 and TRBJ2-3, with 12 bases identical to TRBD2. The germline V gene has CDR1 SEHNR and CDR2 FQNEAQ (reference sequence). The J segment lost 2 bases and the V segment lost 5 bases, leaving 8 bases of the junction unmatched. CDR3 size: 17 residues. The DNA of the CDR3 is TGTGCCAGCAGCCCACGGACTAGCGGGAAATACACAGATACGCAGTATTTT. It encodes CASSPRTSGKYTDTQYF.

The V and J genes are TRBV7-8 and TRBJ2-1; 10 nucleotides line up with TRBD2. This CDR3 region has 16 residues. Trimming cost V 1 base and J 6 bases; bases outside gene matches: 6. Germline CDR1 reads SGHVS; CDR2 reads FQNEAQ. This CDR3 is CASSLVIAGGTNEQFF. As DNA, the CDR3 is TGTGCCAGCAGCTTAGTCATAGCGGGGGGCACCAATGAGCAGTTCTTC.

This clonotype has just a few counts. CDR3 sequence: CASSTASSGNTIYF. CDR3 nucleotides: TGTGCCAGCTCGACGGCAAGCTCTGGAAACACCATATATTTT. The genes are TRBV6-1 and TRBJ1-3; no clear D gene. V lost 8 bases and J lost 0, with 11 bases in between. The CDR3 totals 14 residues. The V gene's germline CDR1 is MNHNS and CDR2 SASEGT.

This clonotype has a count of ten or more. This rearrangement joins TRBV18 to TRBJ2-7; a possible D gene is TRBD1 (5 bases). Germline assignment: CDR1 KGHSH and CDR2 LQKENI. V dropped 0 bases and J dropped 0 bases, with 6 bases sitting between them. The CDR3 has 14 residues. CDR3 protein: CASSPPDNSYEQYF. The CDR3 region has the DNA TGTGCCAGCTCACCACCGGACAACTCCTACGAGCAGTACTTC.

This clonotype was detected ten times or more. The chain links TRBV28 to TRBJ2-5, with a possible D match to TRBD2 (7 bases). Trimming removed 2 bases from V and 0 bases from J, with 16 bases in between. Germline lookup yields CDR1 MDHEN and CDR2 SYDVKM. The CDR3 sequence is 17 residues long. The CDR3 nucleotides read TGTGCCAGCAGTTTAGGGGGGGCTAGCGAGTACCAAGAGACCCAGTACTTC. As protein: CASSLGGASEYQETQYF.

The gene calls are TRBV9 and TRBJ2-7; 11 nucleotides match TRBD1. V was pared by 2 bases and J by 7 bases, with 8 bases of the junction left unmatched. From germline, CDR1 is SGDLS and CDR2 YYNGEE. This CDR3 comprises 15 residues. The CDR3 protein is CASSVAGTGGEEQYF. The CDR3 DNA is TGTGCCAGCAGCGTCGCCGGGACAGGGGGAGAGGAGCAGTACTTC.

The sample holds a few counts of this clonotype. CDR3 DNA sequence: TGCAGTGGTAGCACAGCAGACAATGAGCAGTTCTTC. Protein: CSGSTADNEQFF. This rearrangement joins TRBV20-1 to TRBJ2-1; no reliable D call. The CDR3 runs to 12 residues. With 7 bases removed from V and 5 bases from J, the gap between germline ends came to 12 bases. The V gene's germline CDR1 is DFQATT and CDR2 SNEGSKA (reference sequence).

V is TRBV12-3 or TRBV12-4 and J is TRBJ2-7; a weak D match, TRBD2 (6 bases). V was clipped by 2 bases and J by 3 bases, with 11 bases between them. The CDR3 length is 14 residues. CDR3 nucleotide sequence: TGTGCCAGCAGTTTAAGGGACGGGGGCTACGAGCAGTACTTC. The encoded protein is CASSLRDGGYEQYF.

This clonotype was detected many times. V is TRBV11-2 and J is TRBJ2-1, with 11 bases identical to TRBD2. V lost 2 bases, J lost 3 bases, and 3 bases stayed unmatched. The germline CDR1 and CDR2 sequences are SGHAT and FQNNGV. This CDR3 has 16 amino acids. This CDR3 reads CASSLYSGGGYNEQFF. CDR3 sequence (DNA): TGTGCCAGCAGCTTATATAGCGGGGGGGGCTACAATGAGCAGTTCTTC.

This clonotype was counted only a few times. The genes are TRBV11-2 and TRBJ2-1; tentatively, D is TRBD1 (5 bases). Looked up from germline, CDR1 is SGHAT and CDR2 is FQNNGV. Trimming took 1 base from V and 7 from J, leaving 14 bases between them. The CDR3 contains 15 residues. DNA for the CDR3: TGTGCCAGCAGCTTAGGGTCAGGGAAGGGGAATGAGCAGTTCTTC. As protein: CASSLGSGKGNEQFF.

In its sample, this clonotype was seen a few times. The chain has TRBV12-3 or TRBV12-4 and TRBJ2-5; D is perhaps TRBD1 (6 bases). V lost 5 bases and J 0 bases, leaving 22 bases between the germline ends. This CDR3 has 18 residues. The CDR3 DNA is TGTGCCAGCAGTCCTTCCCTCAGGGGTACGAGGTACCAAGAGACCCAGTACTTC. Translating gives CASSPSLRGTRYQETQYF.

The CDR3 protein is CASSLSGASTDTQYF. The CDR3 DNA reads as TGTGCCAGCAGCTTAAGCGGGGCCAGCACAGATACGCAGTATTTT. This chain connects TRBV11-2 to TRBJ2-3; 7 bases are a match to TRBD2. This CDR3 contains 15 residues. CDR1 and CDR2 (germline): SGHAT, FQNNGV. Trimming cost V 2 bases and J 0 bases; bases outside gene matches: 2.

This clonotype was observed a few times. The CDR3 DNA is TGTGCCAGTAGTATAGATCGCCAGCCAAATCAGCCCCAGCATTTT. Its protein is CASSIDRQPNQPQHF. The chain combines TRBV19 with TRBJ1-5; D is unresolved. The CDR3 contains 15 residues. Trimming took 0 bases from V and 4 from J, leaving 10 bases between them. The germline V gene has CDR1 LNHDA and CDR2 SQIVND (reference sequence).

This clonotype was found a few times. The CDR3 reads CASSSNLNYSNQPQHF. The CDR3 nucleotides read TGTGCCAGCAGCTCGAACTTAAATTATAGCAATCAGCCCCAGCATTTT. This chain joins TRBV28 and TRBJ1-5; D is undetermined. V gave up 6 bases and J gave up 0 bases, with 15 bases separating them. CDR1 is MDHEN and CDR2 is SYDVKM in the germline V gene. This CDR3 has 16 amino acids. Based on the CDR3 plus reference TRBV28 and TRBJ1-5, the full variable domain is DVKVTQSSRYLVKRTGEKVFLECVQDMDHENMFWYRQDPGLGLRLIYFSYDVKMKEKGDIPEGYSVSREKKERFSLILESASTNQTSMYLCASSSNLNYSNQPQHFGDGTRLSIL.

This clonotype was recorded many times. The chain joins TRBV12-3 or TRBV12-4 to TRBJ1-2; possibly TRBD1 for D (5 bases). The CDR3 is made up of 13 amino acids. Trimming removed 2 bases from V and 4 bases from J, with 8 bases in between. The CDR3 DNA reads TGTGCCAGCAGTTTAAAGGGACCCTATGGCTACACCTTC. This encodes CASSLKGPYGYTF.

The chain joins TRBV27 to TRBJ1-2; 7 positions match TRBD1. The CDR3 length is 15 residues. Germline V gene data show CDR1 as MNHEY and CDR2 as SMNVEV (reference sequence). J was trimmed by 4 bases and V by 6 bases; bases with no gene match: 11. The CDR3 nucleotides read TGTGCCAGCAGACCTCCTACAGGGGAGGGCTATGGCTACACCTTC. It encodes CASRPPTGEGYGYTF.

The sample holds many counts of this clonotype. CDR3 in amino acids: CSARLAGAGNTGELFF. The CDR3 DNA is TGCAGTGCTAGACTAGCGGGGGCCGGGAACACCGGGGAGCTGTTTTTT. J is TRBJ2-2 and V is TRBV20-1, with 10 bases identical to TRBD2. V was clipped by 2 bases and J by 1 base; unmatched bases: 4. Germline V gives CDR1 DFQATT, CDR2 SNEGSKA (reference sequence). CDR3 length equals 16 residues.

The sample holds many counts of this clonotype. The rearrangement joins TRBV7-9 to TRBJ2-1; either TRBD1 or TRBD2 may supply D (5 bases each). V gave up 4 bases and J gave up 5 bases, with 18 bases separating them. Germline lookup yields CDR1 SEHNR and CDR2 FQNEAQ (reference sequence). The CDR3 runs 16 residues. CDR3 nucleotide sequence: TGTGCCAGCAGCTCCTCCGGGACCCGAAGCCACAATGAGCAGTTCTTC. Encoded protein: CASSSSGTRSHNEQFF.

This clonotype was observed a few times. The V and J genes are TRBV7-3 and TRBJ2-2; the match to TRBD2 covers 7 bases. The V gene end was trimmed by 2 bases and the J gene end by 1 base; junction bases not matched to a gene: 4. The length of the CDR3 is 16 residues. CDR1 SGHTA and CDR2 FQGTGA come from the germline V gene. The CDR3: CASSLRRGVNTGELFF. In nucleotides, the CDR3 is TGTGCCAGCAGCTTACGCCGGGGGGTGAACACCGGGGAGCTGTTTTTT.

This chain joins TRBV6-6 and TRBJ1-1, with D unclear. Germline CDR1 and CDR2: MNHNY and SVGAGI (reference sequence). This CDR3 region has 13 residues. The V end was cut by 1 base, the J end by 5 bases, with 8 bases between. CDR3 in amino acids: CASSYYRGTEAFF. For the CDR3, the DNA is TGTGCCAGCAGTTACTATCGTGGGACTGAAGCTTTCTTT.